These 28 T cell receptor beta chains came from one sample sequenced in a study of T cell repertoires in cytomegalovirus infection. These receptors' targets are unknown. Via MiXCR, TCRdb re-called the reads, giving one row per CDR3 protein. This table has approximately 590,000 distinct CDR3 sequences, around 40% appearing once. Sequenced here: cultured PBMCs, sampled from culture after CMV antigen stimulation. These receptors all come from a human donor in good health (CMV status not recorded). Some clones in this sample may be carry-over from other donors' samples.

This clonotype has a handful of counts. The chain combines TRBV7-2 with TRBJ2-7, with TRBD1 matching 9 bases. Germline-derived CDR1 and CDR2 are SGHTA and FQGNSA. The CDR3 has 15 residues. The V gene end was trimmed by 5 bases and the J gene end by 0 bases; junction bases not matched to a gene: 5. In DNA, the CDR3 is TGTGCCAGCAGCCCGACGACAGGGGGCTCCTACGAGCAGTACTTC. Its translation is CASSPTTGGSYEQYF.

This clonotype turned up a few times. The chain links TRBV10-3 to TRBJ2-3; D might be TRBD2 (6 bases). V lost 4 bases to trimming and J lost 5 bases, with 13 bases between them. Germline-derived CDR1 and CDR2 are ENHRY and SYGVKD. The CDR3 is 14 amino acids. The DNA for the CDR3 is TGTGCCATCAGTGGGGCAGGAGGGCAAGATACGCAGTATTTT. It encodes CAISGAGGQDTQYF.

This clonotype was seen more than once but under ten times. The chain links TRBV7-2 to TRBJ2-4; the D is unclear. This CDR3 has 12 amino acids. Trimming shortened V by 4 bases and J by 8 bases, and 9 bases separated the two germline ends. The germline gives CDR1 SGHTA, CDR2 FQGNSA. Here the CDR3 DNA reads TGTGCCAGCAGCTCCCTAATCGACATTCAGTACTTC. This sequence encodes CASSSLIDIQYF.

This clonotype showed up just once. V gene TRBV2 combines with J gene TRBJ1-2; D unclear. The V gene's germline CDR1 is SNHLY and CDR2 FYNNEI. V was trimmed by 8 bases and J by 4 bases, leaving 11 bases between them. CDR3 length: 12 amino acids. The chain's CDR3 is CASDSGLYGYTF. CDR3 DNA sequence: TGTGCCAGCGACTCAGGACTCTATGGCTACACCTTC.

This chain uses TRBV7-9 with TRBJ2-5; 8 bases map to TRBD2. CDR1 SEHNR and CDR2 FQNEAQ come from the germline V gene (reference sequence). The CDR3 spans 17 residues. V lost 2 bases, J lost 4 bases, and 12 bases stayed unmatched. DNA of the CDR3: TGTGCCAGCAGCTTAACCTTCATTCGGGAGGGCCTAGAGACCCAGTACTTC. Residues: CASSLTFIREGLETQYF.

This chain joins TRBV7-9 and TRBJ1-4, with D maybe TRBD1 (6 bases). The CDR3 consists of 15 residues. Per germline, CDR1 SEHNR and CDR2 FQNEAQ (reference sequence). The V gene lost 5 bases and the J gene lost 10 bases, with 20 bases spanning the gap. The CDR3 DNA is TGTGCCAGCAGCCTAAAAGGGGGTGCCAAGGGAAAACTGTTTTTT. It is translated as CASSLKGGAKGKLFF.

This clonotype was detected a few times. V gene TRBV11-2 combines with J gene TRBJ1-1, with D hard to call. Trimming cost V 1 base and J 3 bases, with 6 bases left between them. CDR1 is SGHAT, CDR2 FQNNGV, per germline. The CDR3 spans 13 residues. CDR3 DNA sequence: TGTGCCAGCAGCTTAGTCCCCGACACTGAAGCTTTCTTT. It yields the protein CASSLVPDTEAFF.

The rearrangement links TRBV4-2 to TRBJ2-3; 13 bases match TRBD2. V was pared by 1 base and J by 5 bases, with 3 bases of the junction left unmatched. The CDR3 is 16 residues long. Germline V gene data show CDR1 as LGHNA and CDR2 as YNFKEQ. For the CDR3, the DNA is TGTGCCAGCAGCCAAGTGACTAGCGGGGGGCAAGATACGCAGTATTTT. Protein: CASSQVTSGGQDTQYF.

This chain uses TRBV7-2 with TRBJ2-7, with a possible D match to TRBD1 (6 bases). Germline CDR1 reads SGHTA; CDR2 reads FQGNSA. This CDR3 has 15 amino acids. V lost 1 base, J lost 0 bases, and 10 bases lay in between. In nucleotides, the CDR3 is TGTGCCAGCAGCTTAGAAAGGGGGTACTCCTACGAGCAGTACTTC. Its protein product is CASSLERGYSYEQYF.

This clonotype came up once. The chain joins TRBV29-1 to TRBJ1-3; D is undetermined. Looked up from germline, CDR1 is SQVTM and CDR2 is ANQGSEA. Trimming stripped 3 bases from V and 0 bases from J, with 6 bases between. The CDR3 spans 13 residues. The CDR3 reads CSVEASSGNTIYF. CDR3 nucleotide sequence: TGCAGCGTTGAGGCGAGCTCTGGAAACACCATATATTTT.

V is TRBV12-3 or TRBV12-4 and J is TRBJ1-3; D is unclear. V gave up 3 bases and J gave up 0 bases, with 15 bases separating them. The CDR3 extends over 17 amino acids. CDR3 coding DNA: TGTGCCAGCAGTTTTATCCTGGCCTTGAGCTCTGGAAACACCATATATTTT. The encoded protein is CASSFILALSSGNTIYF.

The gene calls are TRBV20-1 and TRBJ2-4, with a tentative D call TRBD1 (6 bases). The CDR3 runs to 11 residues. In germline, CDR1 is DFQATT, CDR2 SNEGSKA (reference sequence). CDR3 sequence reads: CSTGIRNIQYF. The DNA of the CDR3 is TGCAGCACAGGGATTCGGAACATTCAGTACTTC.

This clonotype was detected only a few times. V and J are TRBV20-1 and TRBJ2-3, with 7 positions matching TRBD2. Per germline, CDR1 DFQATT and CDR2 SNEGSKA (reference sequence). V dropped 3 bases and J dropped 5; count of bases not matched to a gene: 5. This CDR3 is 13 amino acids long. CDR3 in amino acids: CSASSVAGDTQYF. In DNA form, the CDR3 reads TGCAGTGCTAGTTCGGTAGCGGGAGATACGCAGTATTTT.

The chain uses TRBV7-2 and TRBJ2-3, with 7 bases that match TRBD1. The germline V gene encodes CDR1 SGHTA and CDR2 FQGNSA. V was pared by 5 bases and J by 5 bases, with 4 bases of the junction left unmatched. This CDR3 has 13 amino acids. The CDR3 DNA is TGTGCCAGCAGCCCCCAGGGGGAAGATACGCAGTATTTT. Amino acid sequence: CASSPQGEDTQYF.

The rearrangement uses TRBV20-1 and TRBJ2-7, with TRBD2 matching over 13 bases. The ends lost 1 base at V and 5 bases at J; junction bases unmatched: 8. Germline V gene data show CDR1 as DFQATT and CDR2 as SNEGSKA (reference sequence). The CDR3 runs to 16 residues. This chain's CDR3 is CSARVPGLAGKDEQYF. The DNA for the CDR3 is TGCAGTGCTAGAGTCCCGGGACTAGCGGGAAAAGACGAGCAGTACTTC.

This clonotype was observed a handful of times. This chain connects TRBV7-8 to TRBJ1-6; D gene uncertain. The CDR3 sequence is 12 residues long. V was clipped by 1 base and J by 9 bases, with 4 bases between them. Germline values: CDR1 SGHVS, CDR2 FQNEAQ. Written as DNA, the CDR3 is TGTGCCAGCAGCTTAGAACTTTCACCCCTCCACTTT. It encodes CASSLELSPLHF.

The table lists this clonotype with a few counts. The rearrangement links TRBV7-6 to TRBJ2-1, with a weak D call TRBD1 (5 bases). The CDR3 extends over 11 amino acids. Germline V lookup: CDR1 SGHVS, CDR2 FNYEAQ. Trimming took 5 bases from V and 7 from J, leaving 6 bases between them. The CDR3 DNA sequence: TGTGCCAGCAGCAAGGGGAATGAGCAGTTCTTC. Its protein is CASSKGNEQFF.

The rearrangement uses TRBV28 and TRBJ2-5; TRBD2 aligns across 13 bases. The CDR3 sequence is 17 residues long. Per the germline V gene, CDR1 is MDHEN and CDR2 is SYDVKM. After removal of 6 bases from V and 6 bases from J, the junction contained 13 bases not matched to a gene. The CDR3 coding sequence is TGTGCCAGCAGCCCTCGTCGACTAGCGGGGGGCCACAAGACCCAGTACTTC. Translation gives CASSPRRLAGGHKTQYF.

J is TRBJ1-3 and V is TRBV5-4; TRBD1 agrees at 7 bases. Trimming at V came to 4 bases and at J to 4 bases, leaving 8 bases not matched to a gene. Germline CDR1 is SGHNT and CDR2 is YYREEE (reference sequence). CDR3 length: 15 residues. CDR3 nucleotide sequence: TGTGCCAGCAGCCTACCGAGGGGGCAAGGAAACACCATATATTTT. This translates into CASSLPRGQGNTIYF.

This clonotype was observed many times. The rearrangement joins TRBV7-2 to TRBJ2-1; D uncertain. V gave up 0 bases and J gave up 8 bases, with 14 bases separating them. This CDR3 spans 15 amino acids. Germline CDR1 reads SGHTA; CDR2 reads FQGNSA. The CDR3 bases are TGTGCCAGCAGCTTAGCAGGCGGTATTTTCGATGAGCAGTTCTTC. Translation gives CASSLAGGIFDEQFF.

This clonotype was picked up many times. The rearrangement links TRBV24-1 to TRBJ2-2; 15 bases match TRBD2. V lost 9 bases and J lost 5; bases outside the gene matches: 6. In germline, CDR1 is KGHDR, CDR2 SFDVKD. This CDR3 has 16 amino acids. CDR3 residues: CATGGLAGGLTGELFF. The CDR3 nucleotides read TGTGCCACCGGGGGACTAGCGGGGGGCCTGACCGGGGAGCTGTTTTTT.

V usage is TRBV6-6 and J usage is TRBJ2-1; TRBD1 aligns across 10 bases. The CDR3 runs 14 residues. Trimming removed 10 bases from V and 9 bases from J; junction bases left unmatched: 12. Germline CDR1 and CDR2: MNHNY and SVGAGI (reference sequence). CDR3 residues: CATAYGQGEGEQFF. CDR3 sequence (DNA): TGTGCCACCGCCTATGGACAGGGGGAAGGTGAGCAGTTCTTC.

The chain recombines TRBV29-1 with TRBJ2-1; TRBD1 is a possible D gene (8 bases). Germline V CDR1 and CDR2: SQVTM, ANQGSEA. V was pared by 8 bases and J by 8 bases, with 22 bases between. The CDR3 length is 14 residues. This CDR3 is CSTRGLPAGDEQFF. The DNA of the CDR3 is TGCAGCACCAGGGGGCTGCCGGCGGGGGATGAGCAGTTCTTC.

The rearrangement joins TRBV11-2 to TRBJ2-7; D is perhaps TRBD1 or TRBD2 (5 bases each). The length of the CDR3 is 14 residues. Germline V gene lookup returns CDR1 SGHAT and CDR2 FQNNGV. Trimming stripped 6 bases from V and 6 bases from J, with 18 bases between. CDR3 amino acids: CASSPPDGTCEQYF. The CDR3 DNA follows: TGTGCCAGCAGTCCACCGGACGGGACCTGCGAGCAGTACTTC. Full variable domain (remainder filled in from reference TRBV11-2 and TRBJ2-7): EAGVAQSPRYKIIEKRQSVAFWCNPISGHATLYWYQQILGQGPKLLIQFQNNGVVDDSQLPKDRFSAERLKGVDSTLKIQPAKLEDSAVYLCASSPPDGTCEQYFGPGTRLTVT.

This clonotype was detected a few times. This rearrangement joins TRBV5-6 to TRBJ1-2; D unclear. V was pared by 4 bases and J by 4 bases, with 8 bases between. This CDR3 comprises 12 residues. Per germline, CDR1 SGHDT and CDR2 YYEEEE. The CDR3 DNA sequence: TGTGCCAGCAGCCCTGGACGCTATGGCTACACCTTC. Translation: CASSPGRYGYTF.

This clonotype was recorded a few times. The chain couples TRBV27 to TRBJ2-1; 9 nucleotides match TRBD1. Trimming removed 4 bases from V and 7 bases from J; junction bases left unmatched: 2. Looked up from germline, CDR1 is MNHEY and CDR2 is SMNVEV (reference sequence). The CDR3 extends over 13 amino acids. As DNA, the CDR3 is TGTGCCAGCAGTTGGGACAGGGTGAATGAGCAGTTCTTC. Amino acids: CASSWDRVNEQFF.

J is TRBJ1-5 and V is TRBV2; the match to TRBD1 covers 7 bases. Germline CDR1 SNHLY, CDR2 FYNNEI. The length of the CDR3 is 14 residues. J gave up 7 bases and V 6 bases, and 9 bases lay outside the gene matches. The CDR3 sequence: CASSPTGISQPQHF. The CDR3 nucleotides read TGTGCCAGCAGCCCGACAGGGATAAGCCAGCCCCAGCATTTT.

This clonotype was counted between two and nine times. The chain carries TRBV4-2 and TRBJ1-5; D might be TRBD1 (5 bases). Trimming shortened V by 0 bases and J by 2 bases, and 8 bases separated the two germline ends. Germline V CDR1 and CDR2: LGHNA, YNFKEQ. The CDR3 runs to 15 residues. The CDR3 spells CASSQEGDRNQPQHF. The CDR3 DNA reads TGTGCCAGCAGCCAAGAAGGGGATCGCAATCAGCCCCAGCATTTT.